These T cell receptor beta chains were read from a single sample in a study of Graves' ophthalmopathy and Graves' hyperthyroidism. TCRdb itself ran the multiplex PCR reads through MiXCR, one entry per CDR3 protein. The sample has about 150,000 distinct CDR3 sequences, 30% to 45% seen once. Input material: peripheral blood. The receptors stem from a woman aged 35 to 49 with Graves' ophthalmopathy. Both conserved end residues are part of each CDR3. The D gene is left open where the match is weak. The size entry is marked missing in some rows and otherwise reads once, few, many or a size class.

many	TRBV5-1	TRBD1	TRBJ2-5	TGCGCCAGCAGCACCGGACAGGGAGCGGAGACCCAGTACTTC	CASSTGQGAETQYF
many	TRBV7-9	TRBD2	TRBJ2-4	TGTGCCAGCAGCCCAAGCGGGGCCCTAGCCAAAAACATTCAGTACTTC	CASSPSGALAKNIQYF
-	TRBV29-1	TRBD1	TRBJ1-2	TGCAGCGTTGCGGGGACAGGGGGCAGGAACTATGGCTACACCTTC	CSVAGTGGRNYGYTF
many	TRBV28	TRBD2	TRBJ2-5	TGTGCCAGCAGTTCCGGGACTAGCGGGAGACAAGAGACCCAGTACTTC	CASSSGTSGRQETQYF
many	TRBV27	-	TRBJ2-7	TGTGCCAGCAGTTCCACAGGGTACGAGCAGTACTTC	CASSSTGYEQYF
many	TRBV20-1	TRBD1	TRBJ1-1	TGCAGTGCCAGGGGACAGGGGGCGAAGGTAGACATGAACACTGAAGCTTTCTTT	CSARGQGAKVDMNTEAFF
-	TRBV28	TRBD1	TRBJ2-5	TGTGCCAGCAGTTTTGAACAGGGGGCAAGGACCCAGCACTTC	CASSFEQGARTQHF
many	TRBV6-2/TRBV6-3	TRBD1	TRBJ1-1	TGTGCCAGCAGTTACACATACCCGGGACAGGGCGTGAACACTGAAGCTTTCTTT	CASSYTYPGQGVNTEAFF
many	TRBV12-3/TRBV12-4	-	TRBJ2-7	TGTGCCAGCTCGTATCCCCCGGGGAACCCCGAGCAGTACTTC	CASSYPPGNPEQYF
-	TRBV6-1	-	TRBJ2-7	TGTGCCAGCAGTGAAGACATGGACCGCAAGCAGTACTTC	CASSEDMDRKQYF
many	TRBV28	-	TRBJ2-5	TGTGCCAACTCAAAGGGTAACCGAGAGACCCAGTACTTC	CANSKGNRETQYF
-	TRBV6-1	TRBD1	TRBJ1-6	TGTGCCAGCAGTGCGAGCCCAGGGGGCGTGCAGTCCTATAATTCACCCCTCCACTTT	CASSASPGGVQSYNSPLHF
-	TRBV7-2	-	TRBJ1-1	TGTGCCAGCAGCTTAGGGCCGATTGAAGCTTTCTTT	CASSLGPIEAFF
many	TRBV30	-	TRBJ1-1	TGTGCCTGGGTTGGGGGGTACACTGAAGCTTTCTTT	CAWVGGYTEAFF
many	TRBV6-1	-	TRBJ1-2	TGTGCCAGCAGTCCAGCAGGGGAGAGCTATGGCTACACCTTC	CASSPAGESYGYTF
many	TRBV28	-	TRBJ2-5	TGTGCCAGCAGTCCAGGGACCGGGACTCAAGAGACCCAGTACTTC	CASSPGTGTQETQYF
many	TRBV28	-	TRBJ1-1	TGTGCCAGCAGTAGACGACCGTCCTGGAACTCGGCTGAAGCTTTCTTT	CASSRRPSWNSAEAFF
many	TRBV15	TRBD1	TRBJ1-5	TGTGCCACCAGCAGAACAGGGGGCCTGGATAGCAATCAGCCCCAGCATTTT	CATSRTGGLDSNQPQHF
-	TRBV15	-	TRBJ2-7	TGTGCCACCAGCAGATACGGCAGCTCCTACGAGCAGTACTTC	CATSRYGSSYEQYF
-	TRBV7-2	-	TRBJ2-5	TGTGCCAGCAGCAGATCCGGGCCCCCAGAAGAGACCCAGTACTTC	CASSRSGPPEETQYF
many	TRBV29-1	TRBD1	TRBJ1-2	TGCAGCGTTGGGAGCCCAGGGGGCGCGAACTATGGCTACACCTTC	CSVGSPGGANYGYTF
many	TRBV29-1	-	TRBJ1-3	TGCAGCGCTGGTGGAGGGCAGGGAAACACCATATATTTT	CSAGGGQGNTIYF
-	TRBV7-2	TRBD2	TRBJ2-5	TGTGCCAGCAGCCCTTTCGCGGGGGGGCCGGAGACCCAGTACTTC	CASSPFAGGPETQYF
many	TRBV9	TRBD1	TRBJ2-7	TGTGCCAGCAGCGTAGGGACAGGGTCCGGGGAGCAGTACTTC	CASSVGTGSGEQYF
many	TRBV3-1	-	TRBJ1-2	TGTGCCAGCAGCCAGGACTTGTGGAACTATGGCTACACCTTC	CASSQDLWNYGYTF
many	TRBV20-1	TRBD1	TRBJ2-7	TGCAGTGCCCGACCCGGGACAGCGGAAGGCAAGCAGTACTTC	CSARPGTAEGKQYF
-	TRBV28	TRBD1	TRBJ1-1	TGTGCCAGCAGTCCTTCAGGGGGCGAAAGGACTGAAGCTTTCTTT	CASSPSGGERTEAFF
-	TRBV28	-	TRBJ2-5	TGTGCCAGCAGCCGACCCCTCGGGCGGGGAGAGACCCAGTACTTC	CASSRPLGRGETQYF
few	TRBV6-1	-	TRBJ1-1	TGTGCCAGCAGTGAAGAGGGGGTTGAAGCTTTCTTT	CASSEEGVEAFF
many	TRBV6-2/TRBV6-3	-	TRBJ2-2	TGTGCCAGCAGTTTCGGACAGCTGAACACCGGGGAGCTGTTTTTT	CASSFGQLNTGELFF
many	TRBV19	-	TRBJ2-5	TGTGCCAGTAGTTCCAGGGGCCAAGAGACCCAGTACTTC	CASSSRGQETQYF
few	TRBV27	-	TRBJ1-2	TGTGCCAGCAAGAAGGCAGGGGCATTCCTTGATGGCTACACCTTC	CASKKAGAFLDGYTF
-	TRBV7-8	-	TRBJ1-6	TGTGCCAGCAGCCCAGGGCGGAATTCACCCCTCCACTTT	CASSPGRNSPLHF
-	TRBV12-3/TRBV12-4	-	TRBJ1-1	TGTGCCAGCACCCGAAGTGGAAACACTGAAGCTTTCTTT	CASTRSGNTEAFF
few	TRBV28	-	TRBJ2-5	TGTGCCAGCAGTTTCGGTCGGGGGAACCGACAAGGGACCCAGTACTTC	CASSFGRGNRQGTQYF
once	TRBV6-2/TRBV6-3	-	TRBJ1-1	TGTGCCAGCAGTTGGGACCCAGGGCTCGAAGCTTTCTTT	CASSWDPGLEAFF
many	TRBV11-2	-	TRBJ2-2	TGTGCCAGCAGCCAGACAGTGTACACCGGGGAGCTGTTTTTT	CASSQTVYTGELFF
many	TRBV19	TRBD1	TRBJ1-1	TGTGCCACCCAGACCGGGACAGGGAGGAAGAGCACTGAAGCTTTCTTT	CATQTGTGRKSTEAFF
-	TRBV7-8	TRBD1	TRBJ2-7	TGTGCCAGCAGCTTAGCCAGGGGGCCCTACGAGCAGTACTTC	CASSLARGPYEQYF
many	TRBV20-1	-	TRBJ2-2	TGCAGTGCTAGCGGAGGGTCCGGGACAACGAACACCGGGGAGCTGTTTTTT	CSASGGSGTTNTGELFF
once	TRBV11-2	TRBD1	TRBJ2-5	TGTGCCAGCAGCTTGCGACAGGGATCCGGTCAAGAGACCCAGTACTTC	CASSLRQGSGQETQYF
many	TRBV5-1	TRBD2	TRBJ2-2	TGCGCCAGCAACCCTAGCGGGGGGACAACCACCGGGGAGCTGTTTTTT	CASNPSGGTTTGELFF
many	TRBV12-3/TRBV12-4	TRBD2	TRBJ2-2	TGTGCCAGCAGTTTAGCATCTAGCGGGGGGAGGTCCGGGGAGCTGTTTTTT	CASSLASSGGRSGELFF
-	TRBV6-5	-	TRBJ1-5	TGTGCCAGCAGTTACTCGCCAGGGGTGCATCAGCCCCAGCATTTT	CASSYSPGVHQPQHF
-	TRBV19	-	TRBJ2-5	TGTGCCAGTAGTCCCTCTTCAGGGGGGGTGCGGGAGACCCAGTACTTC	CASSPSSGGVRETQYF
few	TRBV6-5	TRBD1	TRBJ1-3	TGTGCCAGCAGTTCCCCTTCCGACAGGGGGCCTGGAAACACCATATATTTT	CASSSPSDRGPGNTIYF
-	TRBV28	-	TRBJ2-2	TGTGCCATACTGGACCTTCAGAACACCGGGGAGCTGTTTTTT	CAILDLQNTGELFF
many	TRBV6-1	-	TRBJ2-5	TGTGCCAGCAGGGACTCCCAAGGGACCCAGTACTTC	CASRDSQGTQYF
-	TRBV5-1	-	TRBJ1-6	TGCGCCAGCAGCTTGGTAGGGAGGGATTCACCCCTCCACTTT	CASSLVGRDSPLHF
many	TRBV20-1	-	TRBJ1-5	TGCAGTGCTAACCAATATAGCAATCAGCCCCAGCATTTT	CSANQYSNQPQHF
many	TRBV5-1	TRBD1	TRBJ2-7	TGCGCCAGCACAAGGGCCGGGACAGGGCCCTCTGAGCAGTACTTC	CASTRAGTGPSEQYF
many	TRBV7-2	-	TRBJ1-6	TGTGCCAGCAGCCTCCCGTTTGGGACAAGGACTTCACCCCTCCACTTT	CASSLPFGTRTSPLHF
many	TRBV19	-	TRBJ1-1	TGTGCCAGTAGTAGGGCTGAAGCTTTCTTT	CASSRAEAFF
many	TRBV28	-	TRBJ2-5	TGTGCCAGCAGTTTTGTGAGGGTGGAGGCCCAGTACTTC	CASSFVRVEAQYF
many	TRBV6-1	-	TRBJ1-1	TGTGCCAGCAGTCATGATAGGAACACTGAAGCTTTCTTT	CASSHDRNTEAFF